The clone carrying this TCR beta chain was observed a handful of times. As yet, its antigen is unknown. The data originate from a study of CD8 T cells in ankylosing spondylitis. Study-wide results and caveats: Within ankylosing spondylitis blood, a TCR beta motif made up of under 10 highly homologous variants appeared to be characteristic.

The germline V gene encodes CDR1 SGHTA and CDR2 FQGTGA. CDR3 length: 16 residues. Trimming left V 1 base short and J 9 bases short, with 16 bases between. TCRdb fed the 5' RACE reads into MiXCR, producing one record per CDR3 protein. The table has 250,000 to 350,000 distinct CDR3 sequences, roughly 8% seen once. The rearrangement links TRBV7-3 to TRBJ1-6, with D perhaps matching TRBD1 (6 bases). This receptor was taken from a male donor with ankylosing spondylitis. Material: blood, either unsorted or a sorted T cell fraction (not recorded which). CDR3 amino acids: CASSLKRAGASSPLHF. The CDR3 bases are TGTGCCAGCAGCTTAAAAAGAGCAGGGGCTAGTTCACCCCTCCACTTT.